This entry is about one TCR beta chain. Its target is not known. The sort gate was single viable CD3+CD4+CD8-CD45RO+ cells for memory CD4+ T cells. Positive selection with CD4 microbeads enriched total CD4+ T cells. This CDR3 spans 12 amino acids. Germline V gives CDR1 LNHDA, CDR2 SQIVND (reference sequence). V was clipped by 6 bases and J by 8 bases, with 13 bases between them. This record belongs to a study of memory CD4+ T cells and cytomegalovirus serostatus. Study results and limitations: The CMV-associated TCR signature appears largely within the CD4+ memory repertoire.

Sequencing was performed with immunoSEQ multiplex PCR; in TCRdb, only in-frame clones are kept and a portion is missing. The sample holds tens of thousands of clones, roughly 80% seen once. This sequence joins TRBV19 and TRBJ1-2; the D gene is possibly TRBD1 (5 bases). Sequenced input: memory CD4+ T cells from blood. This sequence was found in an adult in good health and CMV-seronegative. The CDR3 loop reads CASREGRRGYTF. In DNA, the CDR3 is TGTGCCAGTAGAGAGGGACGGAGGGGCTACACCTTC.